These 18 T cell receptor beta chains originate from one sample sequenced in a study of radiation and T cells in renal cell carcinoma. Indicated time point: blood 2 weeks post-SBRT. The treatment: 15 Gy SBRT to primary tumor, nephrectomy 4 weeks later. Some clones are missing from TCRdb's copy, which holds only in-frame ones; the method was immunoSEQ multiplex PCR. The sample has 150,000 to 190,000 clones, roughly 86% seen once. Sequencing was performed on blood, taken from a patient whose treatment included radiotherapy and nephrectomy. The receptor set was obtained from a woman between 50 and 59 years old with renal cell carcinoma.

The chain carries TRBV6-6 and TRBJ1-6; D unclear. The CDR3 runs 16 residues. V shed 0 bases and J shed 8 bases, with 14 bases lying between them. Germline V gene sequence: CDR1 MNHNY, CDR2 SVGAGI (reference sequence). The CDR3 here is CASSYSMMSGDSPLHF. CDR3 DNA: TGTGCCAGCAGTTACTCGATGATGTCCGGCGATTCACCCCTCCACTTT.

With respect to this clone: Its ends do not fully match the called genes, so a read error is possible. This sequence joins TRBV7-7 and TRBJ1-5; D is ambiguous. This CDR3 spans 13 amino acids. The germline V gene encodes CDR1 SSHAT and CDR2 FNYEAQ (reference sequence). The CDR3 sequence: CASSLAEHQPQHF. The CDR3 region has the DNA TGTGCTAGCAGCTTAGCGGAGCATCAGCCCCAGCATTTT.

V and J are TRBV7-8 and TRBJ2-1, with D perhaps matching TRBD1 (7 bases). The germline gives CDR1 SGHVS, CDR2 FQNEAQ. CDR3 size: 14 residues. Trimming cost V 0 bases and J 15 bases, with 18 bases left between them. In DNA, the CDR3 is TGTGCCAGCAGCTTAGCGTCTCCAGGGGGGCAACGGTTCTTC. Its translation: CASSLASPGGQRFF.

This clone was observed once. The chain carries TRBV2 and TRBJ2-1, with 7 positions matching TRBD2. CDR3 length equals 14 residues. V lost 6 bases and J lost 5; bases outside the gene matches: 7. In germline, CDR1 is SNHLY, CDR2 FYNNEI. CDR3 in amino acids: CASSDSRGDNEQFF. The CDR3 bases are TGTGCCAGCAGCGACTCCCGGGGGGACAATGAGCAGTTCTTC.

The chain links TRBV14 to TRBJ1-1; TRBD1 matches at 8 bases. The CDR3 is 15 amino acids. After removal of 2 bases from V and 5 bases from J, the junction contained 7 bases not matched to a gene. CDR1 is SGHDN and CDR2 is FVKESK in the germline V gene. The CDR3 sequence is CASSQSRQGTTEAFF. CDR3 coding DNA: TGTGCCAGCAGCCAATCTAGACAGGGGACGACTGAAGCTTTCTTT.

The V call is TRBV19, the J call TRBJ2-2, with no clear D. CDR1 is LNHDA, CDR2 SQIVND, per germline (reference sequence). The CDR3 spans 14 residues. The V end lost 6 bases, the J end lost 0 bases, and 8 bases lay between the germline ends. Here the CDR3 DNA reads TGTGCCAGTAGAGGCGAAGCGAACACCGGGGAGCTGTTTTTT. It specifies CASRGEANTGELFF.

The chain employs TRBV5-1 and TRBJ2-6; D remains ambiguous. The germline V gene encodes CDR1 SGHRS and CDR2 YFSETQ. CDR3 length: 15 amino acids. The ends were cut back, 1 base at V and 0 bases at J, with 5 bases in the middle. The CDR3 region is CASSLMTSGANVLTF. In DNA form, the CDR3 reads TGCGCCAGCAGCTTGATGACCTCTGGGGCCAACGTCCTGACTTTC.

This clone appeared a single time. The V gene is TRBV7-8, the J gene TRBJ1-4; no clear D gene. The CDR3 consists of 15 residues. V lost 1 base and J lost 7, with 13 bases in between. Looked up from germline, CDR1 is SGHVS and CDR2 is FQNEAQ. The CDR3 nucleotides read TGTGCCAGCAGCTTAGAAGGGATGGGTGGTGAAAAACTGTTTTTT. Amino acid sequence: CASSLEGMGGEKLFF.

The CDR3, as DNA: TGTGCCAGTAGCCAGGGAGCAGGGAAGGCTTTCTTT. It is translated as CASSQGAGKAFF. The rearrangement links TRBV19 to TRBJ1-1; perhaps TRBD1 as D (5 bases). From germline, CDR1 is LNHDA and CDR2 SQIVND (reference sequence). V dropped 6 bases and J dropped 11 bases, with 16 bases sitting between them. There are 12 residues in the CDR3.

The V and J genes are TRBV11-3 and TRBJ2-4; 9 nucleotides line up with TRBD2. Germline lookup yields CDR1 SGHNT and CDR2 YENEEA. This CDR3 comprises 18 residues. After removal of 5 bases from V and 3 bases from J, the junction contained 14 bases not matched to a gene. In nucleotides, the CDR3 is TGTGCCAGCAGCCCCTGGGCGGGGGGGCCTCTAGGCAAAAACATTCAGTACTTC. As protein: CASSPWAGGPLGKNIQYF.

The chain is built from TRBV28 and TRBJ2-7; D tentatively fits TRBD1 or TRBD2 (5 bases each). The germline gives CDR1 MDHEN, CDR2 SYDVKM. V was clipped by 6 bases and J by 5 bases, with 20 bases between them. The CDR3 spans 15 residues. CDR3 coding DNA: TGTGCCAGCAGCCCCCAGGGTGGTGGGAGCCACGAGCAGTACTTC. This codes for CASSPQGGGSHEQYF.

The chain uses TRBV6-5 and TRBJ2-7; D not certain. Germline V lookup: CDR1 MNHEY, CDR2 SVGAGI. The CDR3 is 16 amino acids. V was pared by 3 bases and J by 5 bases, with 20 bases between. The CDR3 region has the DNA TGTGCCAGCAGTTATCTCGGTCCCAGTTTCGGAAACGAGCAGTACTTC. As protein: CASSYLGPSFGNEQYF.

V and J are TRBV6-5 and TRBJ1-1; possible D gene TRBD1, 6 bases. Per germline, CDR1 MNHEY and CDR2 SVGAGI. V was clipped by 5 bases and J by 2 bases, with 12 bases between them. CDR3 length: 14 residues. CDR3 sequence reads: CASSAWGHNTEAFF. The CDR3 region has the DNA TGTGCCAGCAGTGCCTGGGGGCACAACACTGAAGCTTTCTTT.

The chain employs TRBV2 and TRBJ2-2, with D perhaps assigned TRBD1 or TRBD2 (7 bases each). The V end lost 7 bases, the J end lost 9 bases, and 15 bases lay between the germline ends. This CDR3 contains 13 residues. Germline-derived CDR1 and CDR2 are SNHLY and FYNNEI. The CDR3 is CASTQGGAWELFF. CDR3 coding DNA: TGTGCCAGCACGCAGGGGGGGGCTTGGGAGCTGTTTTTT.

This clone appeared a single time. The chain joins TRBV5-1 to TRBJ2-3; 10 nucleotides match TRBD2. This CDR3 comprises 18 residues. Unmatched junction bases numbered 12, after V lost 5 bases and J lost 0 bases. Germline CDR1 SGHRS, CDR2 YFSETQ. As DNA, the CDR3 is TGCGCCAGCAGGCTGGGAAGCGGGGGGGACTCTAGCACAGATACGCAGTATTTT. Encoded protein: CASRLGSGGDSSTDTQYF.

V gene TRBV30 combines with J gene TRBJ1-1, with TRBD1 identical over 8 bases. From germline, CDR1 is GTSNPN and CDR2 SVGIG (reference sequence). V was clipped by 4 bases and J by 1 base; unmatched bases: 8. The CDR3 has 15 residues. CDR3 loop: CAWNPGTGGNTEAFF. CDR3 DNA sequence: TGTGCCTGGAACCCAGGGACAGGCGGGAACACTGAAGCTTTCTTT.

The chain recombines TRBV7-2 with TRBJ1-2, with D possibly being TRBD1 (6 bases). Looked up from germline, CDR1 is SGHTA and CDR2 is FQGNSA. The CDR3 has 13 amino acids. Trimming took off 5 bases at V and 3 bases at J, with 10 bases between the two ends. This chain's CDR3 is CASSRQAYYGYTF. In DNA, the CDR3 is TGTGCCAGCAGCCGACAGGCCTACTATGGCTACACCTTC.

The rearrangement links TRBV19 to TRBJ1-5; a possible D gene is TRBD1 (6 bases). The CDR3 extends over 14 amino acids. V lost 3 bases and J lost 4, with 10 bases in between. Germline loops: CDR1 LNHDA, CDR2 SQIVND (reference sequence). The CDR3 region is CASSIDRINQPQHF. The CDR3 nucleotides are TGTGCCAGTAGTATCGACAGGATAAATCAGCCCCAGCATTTT.